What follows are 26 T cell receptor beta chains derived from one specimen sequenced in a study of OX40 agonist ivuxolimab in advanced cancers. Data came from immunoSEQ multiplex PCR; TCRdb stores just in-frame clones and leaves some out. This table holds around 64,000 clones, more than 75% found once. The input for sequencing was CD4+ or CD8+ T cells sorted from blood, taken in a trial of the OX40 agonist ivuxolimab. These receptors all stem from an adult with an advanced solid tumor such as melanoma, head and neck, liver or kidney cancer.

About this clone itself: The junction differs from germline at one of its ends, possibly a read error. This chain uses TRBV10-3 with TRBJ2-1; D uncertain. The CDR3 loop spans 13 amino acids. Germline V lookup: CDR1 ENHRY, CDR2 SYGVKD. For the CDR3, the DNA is TGTGCCATCAGTGAGTCTTCGGCCGCTCAATCGCTCTTC. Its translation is CAISESSAAQSLF.

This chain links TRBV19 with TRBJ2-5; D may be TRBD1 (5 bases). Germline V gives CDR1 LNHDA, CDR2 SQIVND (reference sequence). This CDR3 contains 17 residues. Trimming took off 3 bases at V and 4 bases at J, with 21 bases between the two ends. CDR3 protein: CASSIPGAGEIAETQYF. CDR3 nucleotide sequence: TGTGCCAGTAGTATCCCTGGGGCAGGCGAAATTGCAGAGACCCAGTACTTC.

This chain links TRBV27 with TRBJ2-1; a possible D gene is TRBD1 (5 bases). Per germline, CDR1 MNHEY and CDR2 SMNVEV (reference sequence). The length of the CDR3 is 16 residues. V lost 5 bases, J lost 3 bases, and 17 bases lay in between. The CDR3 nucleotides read TGTGCCAGCAGTCGTATAAGGGGTGTAGTCTACAATGAGCAGTTCTTC. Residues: CASSRIRGVVYNEQFF.

CDR3 amino acids: CASSLVGSSGRFTYEQYF. The DNA of the CDR3 is TGTGCCAGCAGCTTAGTTGGATCTAGCGGGAGGTTTACCTACGAGCAGTACTTC. The V and J genes are TRBV7-2 and TRBJ2-7, with 11 bases matching TRBD2. The germline gives CDR1 SGHTA, CDR2 FQGNSA. V lost 1 base to trimming and J lost 2 bases; unmatched junction nucleotides: 10. The CDR3 has 18 amino acids.

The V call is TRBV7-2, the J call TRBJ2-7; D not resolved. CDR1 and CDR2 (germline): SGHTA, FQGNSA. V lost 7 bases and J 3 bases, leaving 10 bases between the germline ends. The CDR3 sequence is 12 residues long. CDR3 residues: CASTGGGYEQYF. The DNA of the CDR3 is TGTGCCAGCACGGGCGGCGGCTACGAGCAGTACTTC. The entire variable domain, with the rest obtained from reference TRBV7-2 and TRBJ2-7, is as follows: GAGVSQSPSNKVTEKGKDVELRCDPISGHTALYWYRQSLGQGLEFLIYFQGNSAPDKSGLPSDRFSAERTGGSVSTLTIQRTQQEDSAVYLCASTGGGYEQYFGPGTRLTVT.

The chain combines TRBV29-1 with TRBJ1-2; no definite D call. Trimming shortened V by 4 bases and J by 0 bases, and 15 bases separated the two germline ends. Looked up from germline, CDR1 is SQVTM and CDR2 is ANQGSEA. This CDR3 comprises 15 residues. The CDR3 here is CSVGTGPTPNYGYTF. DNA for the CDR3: TGCAGCGTTGGGACCGGGCCGACTCCTAACTATGGCTACACCTTC.

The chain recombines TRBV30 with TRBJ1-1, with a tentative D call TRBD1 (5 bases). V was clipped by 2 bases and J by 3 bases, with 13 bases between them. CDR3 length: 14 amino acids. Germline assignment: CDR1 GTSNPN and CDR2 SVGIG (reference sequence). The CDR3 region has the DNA TGTGCCTGGAGTTCGGAGGGGTGGGACACTGAAGCTTTCTTT. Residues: CAWSSEGWDTEAFF.

The DNA of the CDR3 is TGTGCCAGCTCACCAGGACTAGCGGGGAACACCGGGGAGCTGTTTTTT. Encoded protein: CASSPGLAGNTGELFF. The rearrangement links TRBV18 to TRBJ2-2; 11 nucleotides match TRBD2. The CDR3 is 16 amino acids. The germline gives CDR1 KGHSH, CDR2 LQKENI. V was pared by 2 bases and J by 1 base, with 0 bases of the junction left unmatched. The whole variable domain, filled in from reference TRBV18 and TRBJ2-2, reads NAGVMQNPRHLVRRRGQEARLRCSPMKGHSHVYWYRQLPEEGLKFMVYLQKENIIDESGMPKERFSAEFPKEGPSILRIQQVVRGDSAAYFCASSPGLAGNTGELFFGEGSRLTVL.

The CDR3 DNA reads TGTGCCAGCAGTAACGGGGGCCTTGGCTACACCTTC. Its protein is CASSNGGLGYTF. V gene TRBV6-5 combines with J gene TRBJ1-2; weak D call: TRBD1 (6 bases). The CDR3 covers 12 residues. CDR1 MNHEY and CDR2 SVGAGI come from the germline V gene. V was trimmed by 5 bases and J by 7 bases, leaving 11 bases between them.

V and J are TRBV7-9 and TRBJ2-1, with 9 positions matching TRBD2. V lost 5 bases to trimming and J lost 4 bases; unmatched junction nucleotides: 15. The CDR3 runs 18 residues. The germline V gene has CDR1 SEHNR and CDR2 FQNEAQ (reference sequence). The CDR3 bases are TGTGCCAGCAGCGCCCGCGGACTAGCGAAGGCCCCATACAATGAGCAGTTCTTC. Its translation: CASSARGLAKAPYNEQFF.

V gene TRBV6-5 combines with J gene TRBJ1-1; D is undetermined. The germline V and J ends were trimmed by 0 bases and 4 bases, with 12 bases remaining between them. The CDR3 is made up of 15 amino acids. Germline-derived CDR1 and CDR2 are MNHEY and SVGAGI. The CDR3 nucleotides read TGTGCCAGCAGTTACTCGGTAACCATTAGCACTGAAGCTTTCTTT. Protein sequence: CASSYSVTISTEAFF.

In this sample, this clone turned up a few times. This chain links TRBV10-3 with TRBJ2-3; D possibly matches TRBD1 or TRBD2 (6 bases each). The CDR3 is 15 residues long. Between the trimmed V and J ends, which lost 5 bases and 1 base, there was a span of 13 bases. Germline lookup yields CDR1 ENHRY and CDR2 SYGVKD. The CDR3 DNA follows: TGTGCCATCAGTAGGGGGGATCCTGGCACAGATACGCAGTATTTT. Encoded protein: CAISRGDPGTDTQYF.

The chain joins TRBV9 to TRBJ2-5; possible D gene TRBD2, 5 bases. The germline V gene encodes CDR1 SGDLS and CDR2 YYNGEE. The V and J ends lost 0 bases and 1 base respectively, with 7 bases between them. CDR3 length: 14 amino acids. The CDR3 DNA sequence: TGTGCCAGCAGCGTAGCTAGCACCCAAGAGACCCAGTACTTC. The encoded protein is CASSVASTQETQYF.

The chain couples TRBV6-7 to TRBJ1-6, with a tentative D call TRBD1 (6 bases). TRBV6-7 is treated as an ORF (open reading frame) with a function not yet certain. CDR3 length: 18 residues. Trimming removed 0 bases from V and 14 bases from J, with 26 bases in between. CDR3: CASSYSKGHLVGWEALHF. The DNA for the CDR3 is TGTGCCAGCAGTTACTCGAAGGGACACCTCGTAGGGTGGGAGGCCCTCCACTTT.

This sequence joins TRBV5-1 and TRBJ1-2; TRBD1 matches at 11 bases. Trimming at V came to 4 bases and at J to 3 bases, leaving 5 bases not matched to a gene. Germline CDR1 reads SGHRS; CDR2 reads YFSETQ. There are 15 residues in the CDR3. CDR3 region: CASSPGQGAHYGYTF. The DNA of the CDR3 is TGCGCCAGCAGCCCCGGACAGGGGGCTCACTATGGCTACACCTTC.

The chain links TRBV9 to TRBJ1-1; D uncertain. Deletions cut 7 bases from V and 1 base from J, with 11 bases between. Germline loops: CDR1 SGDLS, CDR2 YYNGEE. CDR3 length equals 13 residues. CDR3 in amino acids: CASSRDTNTEAFF. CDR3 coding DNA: TGTGCCAGCTCACGGGATACGAACACTGAAGCTTTCTTT.

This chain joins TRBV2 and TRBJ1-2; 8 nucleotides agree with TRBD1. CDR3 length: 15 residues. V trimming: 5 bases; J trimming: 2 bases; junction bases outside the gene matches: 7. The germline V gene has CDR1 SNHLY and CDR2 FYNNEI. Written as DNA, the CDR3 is TGTGCCAGCAGTACGGACAGGGAAAAGAACTATGGCTACACCTTC. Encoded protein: CASSTDREKNYGYTF. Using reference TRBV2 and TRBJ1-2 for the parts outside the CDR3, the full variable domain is EPEVTQTPSHQVTQMGQEVILRCVPISNHLYFYWYRQILGQKVEFLVSFYNNEISEKSEIFDDQFSVERPDGSNFTLKIRSTKLEDSAMYFCASSTDREKNYGYTFGSGTRLTVV.

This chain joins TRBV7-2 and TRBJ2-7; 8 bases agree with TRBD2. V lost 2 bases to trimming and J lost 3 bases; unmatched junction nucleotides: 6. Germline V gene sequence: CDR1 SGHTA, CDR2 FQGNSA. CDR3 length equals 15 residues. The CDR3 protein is CASSLSPAGVYEQYF. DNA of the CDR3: TGTGCCAGCAGCTTATCTCCAGCGGGAGTCTACGAGCAGTACTTC.

The chain's CDR3 is CASSRELEQYF. The CDR3 DNA is TGCGCCAGCAGCCGGGAGCTCGAGCAGTACTTC. The rearrangement uses TRBV5-1 and TRBJ2-7; weak D call: TRBD2 (6 bases). The CDR3 contains 11 residues. Germline V gene lookup returns CDR1 SGHRS and CDR2 YFSETQ. V lost 4 bases and J lost 6, with 8 bases in between. The whole variable domain, remainder taken from reference TRBV5-1 and TRBJ2-7, is KAGVTQTPRYLIKTRGQQVTLSCSPISGHRSVSWYQQTPGQGLQFLFEYFSETQRNKGNFPGRFSGRQFSNSRSEMNVSTLELGDSALYLCASSRELEQYFGPGTRLTVT.

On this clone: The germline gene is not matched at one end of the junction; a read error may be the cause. The DNA for the CDR3 is TGTGCCAGCAGCGCCCGAAACACCGAAGCTTTCTTT. Translation: CASSARNTEAFF. The rearrangement uses TRBV9 and TRBJ1-1, with D unresolved. Germline V CDR1 and CDR2: SGDLS, YYNGEE. CDR3 length equals 12 residues.

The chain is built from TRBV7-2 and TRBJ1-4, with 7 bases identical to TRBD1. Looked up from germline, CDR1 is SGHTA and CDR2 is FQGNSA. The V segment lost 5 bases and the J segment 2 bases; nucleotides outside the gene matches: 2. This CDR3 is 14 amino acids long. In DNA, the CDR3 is TGTGCCAGCAGCCAACAGGGGACTAATGAAAAACTGTTTTTT. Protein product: CASSQQGTNEKLFF.

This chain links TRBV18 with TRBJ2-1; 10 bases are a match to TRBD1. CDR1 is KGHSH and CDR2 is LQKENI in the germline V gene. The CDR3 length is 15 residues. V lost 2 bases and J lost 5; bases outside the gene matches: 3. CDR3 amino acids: CASSPRTGGNNEQFF. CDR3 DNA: TGTGCCAGCTCACCAAGGACAGGGGGTAACAATGAGCAGTTCTTC.

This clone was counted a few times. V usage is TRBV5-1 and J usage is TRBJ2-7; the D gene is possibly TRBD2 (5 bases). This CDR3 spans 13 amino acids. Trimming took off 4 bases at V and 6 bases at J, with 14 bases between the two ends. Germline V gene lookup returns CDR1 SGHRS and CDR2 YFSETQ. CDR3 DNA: TGCGCCAGCAGCCTGCCCCGGGAAAGCGAGCAGTACTTC. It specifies CASSLPRESEQYF.

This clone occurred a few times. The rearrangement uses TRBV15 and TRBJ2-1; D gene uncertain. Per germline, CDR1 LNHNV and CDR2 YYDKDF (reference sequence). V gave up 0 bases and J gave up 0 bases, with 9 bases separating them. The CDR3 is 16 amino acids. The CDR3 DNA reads TGTGCCACCAGCAGAGACTTAACCAGCTCCTACAATGAGCAGTTCTTC. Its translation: CATSRDLTSSYNEQFF. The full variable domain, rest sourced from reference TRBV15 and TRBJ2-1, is DAMVIQNPRYQVTQFGKPVTLSCSQTLNHNVMYWYQQKSSQAPKLLFHYYDKDFNNEADTPDNFQSRRPNTSFCFLDIRSPGLGDTAMYLCATSRDLTSSYNEQFFGPGTRLTVL.

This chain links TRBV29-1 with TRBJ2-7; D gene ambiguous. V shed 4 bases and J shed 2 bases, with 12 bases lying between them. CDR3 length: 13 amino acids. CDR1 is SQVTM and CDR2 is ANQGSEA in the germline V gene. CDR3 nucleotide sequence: TGCAGCGTTGGTTCAGATGGACCCTACGAGCAGTACTTC. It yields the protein CSVGSDGPYEQYF.

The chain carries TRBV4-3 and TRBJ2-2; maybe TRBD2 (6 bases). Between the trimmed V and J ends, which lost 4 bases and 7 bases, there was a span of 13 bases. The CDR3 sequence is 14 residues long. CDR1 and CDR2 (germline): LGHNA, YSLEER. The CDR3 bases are TGCGCCAGCAGCCCTCCCCCCGGGGGCGGGGAGCTGTTTTTT. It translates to CASSPPPGGGELFF.